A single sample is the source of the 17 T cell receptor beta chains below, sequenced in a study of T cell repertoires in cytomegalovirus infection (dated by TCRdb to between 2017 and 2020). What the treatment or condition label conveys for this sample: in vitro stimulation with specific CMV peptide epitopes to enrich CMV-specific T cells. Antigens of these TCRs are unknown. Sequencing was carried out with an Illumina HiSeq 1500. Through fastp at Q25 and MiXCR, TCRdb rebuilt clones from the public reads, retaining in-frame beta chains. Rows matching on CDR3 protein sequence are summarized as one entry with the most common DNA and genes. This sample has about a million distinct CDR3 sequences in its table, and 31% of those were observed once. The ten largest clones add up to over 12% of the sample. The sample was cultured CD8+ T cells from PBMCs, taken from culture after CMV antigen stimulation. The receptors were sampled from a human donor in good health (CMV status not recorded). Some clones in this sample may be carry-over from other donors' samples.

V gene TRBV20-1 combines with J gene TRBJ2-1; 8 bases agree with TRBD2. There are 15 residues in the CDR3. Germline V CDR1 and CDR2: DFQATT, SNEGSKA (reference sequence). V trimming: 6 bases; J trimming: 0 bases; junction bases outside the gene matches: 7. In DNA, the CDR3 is TGCAGTGCAATTCAGCGGGGGAGCTCCTACAATGAGCAGTTCTTC. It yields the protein CSAIQRGSSYNEQFF.

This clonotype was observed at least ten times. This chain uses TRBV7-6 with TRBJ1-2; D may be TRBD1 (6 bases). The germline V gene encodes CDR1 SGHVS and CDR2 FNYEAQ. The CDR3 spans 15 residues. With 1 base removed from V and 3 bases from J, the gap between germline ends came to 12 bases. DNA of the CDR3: TGTGCCAGCAGCTTAGGAGGGGGGGCTGACTATGGCTACACCTTC. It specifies CASSLGGGADYGYTF.

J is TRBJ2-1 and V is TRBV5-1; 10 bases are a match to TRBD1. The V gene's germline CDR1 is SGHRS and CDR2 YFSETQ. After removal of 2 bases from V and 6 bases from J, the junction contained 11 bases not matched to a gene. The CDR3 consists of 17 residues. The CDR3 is CASSFRRLGQGLNEQFF. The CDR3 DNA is TGCGCCAGCAGCTTTCGTAGGCTGGGACAGGGGCTCAATGAGCAGTTCTTC.

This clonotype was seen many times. CDR3 sequence: CASSPSGTASTGELFF. The CDR3 DNA sequence: TGTGCCAGCTCACCCTCCGGGACAGCGAGCACCGGGGAGCTGTTTTTT. The chain is built from TRBV18 and TRBJ2-2; TRBD1 matches 7 bases. The germline CDR1 and CDR2 sequences are KGHSH and LQKENI. There are 16 residues in the CDR3. V shed 3 bases and J 4 bases; nucleotides not matched to a gene: 8.

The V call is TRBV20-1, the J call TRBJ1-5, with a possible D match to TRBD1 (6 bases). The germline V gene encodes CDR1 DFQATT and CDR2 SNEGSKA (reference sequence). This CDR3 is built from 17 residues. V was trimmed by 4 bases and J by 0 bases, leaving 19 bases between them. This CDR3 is CSAIGGQSIYSNQPQHF. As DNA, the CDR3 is TGCAGTGCTATAGGTGGACAGTCTATTTATAGCAATCAGCCCCAGCATTTT.

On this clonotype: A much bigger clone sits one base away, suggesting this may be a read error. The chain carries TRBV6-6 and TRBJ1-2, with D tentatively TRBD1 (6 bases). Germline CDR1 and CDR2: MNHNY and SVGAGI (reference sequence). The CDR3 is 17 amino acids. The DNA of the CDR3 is TGTACCAGCAGTTACCACCCGGGGGGACACAGGGCCTATGGCTACACCTTC. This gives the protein CTSSYHPGGHRAYGYTF.

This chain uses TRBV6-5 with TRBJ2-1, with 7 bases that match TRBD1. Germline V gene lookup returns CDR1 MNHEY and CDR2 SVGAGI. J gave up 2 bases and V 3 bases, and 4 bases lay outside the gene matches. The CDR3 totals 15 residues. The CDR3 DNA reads TGTGCCAGCAGTTATGAGACAGGGCCCTACAATGAGCAGTTCTTC. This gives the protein CASSYETGPYNEQFF.

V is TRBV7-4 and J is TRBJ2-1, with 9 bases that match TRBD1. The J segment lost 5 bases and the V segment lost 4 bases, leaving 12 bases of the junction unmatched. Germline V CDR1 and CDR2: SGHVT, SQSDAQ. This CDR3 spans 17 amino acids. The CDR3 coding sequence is TGTGCCAGCAGCTGGTGGTGGGGACAGGGAAAGAACAATGAGCAGTTCTTC. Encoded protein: CASSWWWGQGKNNEQFF.

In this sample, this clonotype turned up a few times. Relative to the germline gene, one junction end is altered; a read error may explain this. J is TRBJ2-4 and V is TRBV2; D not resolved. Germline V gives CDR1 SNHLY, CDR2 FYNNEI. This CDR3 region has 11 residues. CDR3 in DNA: TGTGCCAGCAGTGGGCACCAACTATGGCACTTC. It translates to CASSGHQLWHF. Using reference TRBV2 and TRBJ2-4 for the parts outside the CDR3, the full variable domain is EPEVTQTPSHQVTQMGQEVILRCVPISNHLYFYWYRQILGQKVEFLVSFYNNEISEKSEIFDDQFSVERPDGSNFTLKIRSTKLEDSAMYFCASSGHQLWHFGAGTRLSVL.

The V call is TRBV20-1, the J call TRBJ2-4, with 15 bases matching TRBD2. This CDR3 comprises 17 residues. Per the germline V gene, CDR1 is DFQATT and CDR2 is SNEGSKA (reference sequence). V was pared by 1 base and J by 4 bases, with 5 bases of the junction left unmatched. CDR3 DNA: TGCAGTGCTAGAGCCCTAGGACTAGCGGGGGGGAAAAACATTCAGTACTTC. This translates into CSARALGLAGGKNIQYF.

As DNA, the CDR3 is TGTGCCAGCAGCCCCAGGCCAAAGGGGGCTAATGAGCAGTTCTTC. Its translation is CASSPRPKGANEQFF. The V call is TRBV7-6, the J call TRBJ2-1, with 7 bases lining up with TRBD1. The CDR3 is 15 residues long. The V segment lost 5 bases and the J segment 7 bases; nucleotides outside the gene matches: 11. The germline V gene encodes CDR1 SGHVS and CDR2 FNYEAQ.

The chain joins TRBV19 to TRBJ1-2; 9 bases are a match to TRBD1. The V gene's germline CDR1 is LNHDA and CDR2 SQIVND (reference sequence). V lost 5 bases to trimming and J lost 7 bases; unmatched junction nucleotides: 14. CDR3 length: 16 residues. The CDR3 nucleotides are TGTGCCAGTAGTGAGGACAGGGGCGAAAAGTCTGTTGGCTACACCTTC. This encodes CASSEDRGEKSVGYTF.

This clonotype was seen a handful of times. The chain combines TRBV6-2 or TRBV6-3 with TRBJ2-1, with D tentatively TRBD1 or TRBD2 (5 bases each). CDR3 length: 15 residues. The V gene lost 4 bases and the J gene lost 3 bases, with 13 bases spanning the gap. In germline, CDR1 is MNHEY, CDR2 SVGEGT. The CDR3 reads CASSSPGPSYNEQFF. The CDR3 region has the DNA TGTGCCAGCAGTTCCCCGGGACCAAGCTACAATGAGCAGTTCTTC.

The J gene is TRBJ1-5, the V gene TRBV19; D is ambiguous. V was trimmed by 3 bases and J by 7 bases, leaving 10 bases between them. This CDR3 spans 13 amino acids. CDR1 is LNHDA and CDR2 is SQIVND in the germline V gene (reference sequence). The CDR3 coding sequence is TGTGCCAGTAGTATTGGCCTCGGGCAGCCCCAGCATTTT. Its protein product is CASSIGLGQPQHF.

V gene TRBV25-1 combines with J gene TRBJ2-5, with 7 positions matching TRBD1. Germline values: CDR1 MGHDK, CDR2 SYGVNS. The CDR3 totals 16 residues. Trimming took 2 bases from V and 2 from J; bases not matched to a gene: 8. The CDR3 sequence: CASSEIGWDSQETQYF. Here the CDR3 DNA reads TGTGCCAGCAGTGAAATTGGGTGGGACAGTCAAGAGACCCAGTACTTC.

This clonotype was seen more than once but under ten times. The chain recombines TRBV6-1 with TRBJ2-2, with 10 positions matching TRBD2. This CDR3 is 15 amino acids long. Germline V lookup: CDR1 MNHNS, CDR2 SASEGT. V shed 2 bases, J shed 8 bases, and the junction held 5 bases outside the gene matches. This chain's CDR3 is CASSERAGGSGELFF. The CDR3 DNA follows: TGTGCCAGCAGTGAACGAGCGGGGGGGTCGGGGGAGCTGTTTTTT.

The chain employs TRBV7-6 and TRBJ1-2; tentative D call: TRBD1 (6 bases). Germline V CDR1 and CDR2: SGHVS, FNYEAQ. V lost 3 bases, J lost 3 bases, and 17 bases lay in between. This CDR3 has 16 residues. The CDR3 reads CASSFNPIRGYYGYTF. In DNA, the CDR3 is TGTGCCAGCAGCTTTAACCCCATCAGGGGCTACTATGGCTACACCTTC.